The clone carrying this T cell receptor (beta chain) was picked up a small number of times. The antigen remains unidentified. Germline V gene data show CDR1 as SGHRS and CDR2 as YFSETQ. The CDR3 loop spans 15 amino acids. V shed 5 bases and J 6 bases; nucleotides not matched to a gene: 11. The data derive from a study of blood T cells in healthy people across ages. Findings and caveats of the study: With donor CMV status unknown, expanded clonotype changes were possibly confounded.

Primers used in a second PCR of roughly 6 to 12 cycles were a sample-barcoded 5' primer and a J-beta primer mix. TCRdb ran MiXCR on the 5' RACE reads and lists one entry per CDR3 protein. The sample holds 1.5 million to 2 million distinct CDR3 sequences, approximately 30% seen once. The chain links TRBV5-1 to TRBJ2-3, with 8 bases aligning to TRBD1. Sequencing input: blood. The receptor comes from a woman in her twenties or thirties in good health. CDR3 loop: CASSTGQGRSDTQYF. The CDR3, as DNA: TGCGCCAGCAGTACCGGACAGGGACGGTCGGATACGCAGTATTTT.